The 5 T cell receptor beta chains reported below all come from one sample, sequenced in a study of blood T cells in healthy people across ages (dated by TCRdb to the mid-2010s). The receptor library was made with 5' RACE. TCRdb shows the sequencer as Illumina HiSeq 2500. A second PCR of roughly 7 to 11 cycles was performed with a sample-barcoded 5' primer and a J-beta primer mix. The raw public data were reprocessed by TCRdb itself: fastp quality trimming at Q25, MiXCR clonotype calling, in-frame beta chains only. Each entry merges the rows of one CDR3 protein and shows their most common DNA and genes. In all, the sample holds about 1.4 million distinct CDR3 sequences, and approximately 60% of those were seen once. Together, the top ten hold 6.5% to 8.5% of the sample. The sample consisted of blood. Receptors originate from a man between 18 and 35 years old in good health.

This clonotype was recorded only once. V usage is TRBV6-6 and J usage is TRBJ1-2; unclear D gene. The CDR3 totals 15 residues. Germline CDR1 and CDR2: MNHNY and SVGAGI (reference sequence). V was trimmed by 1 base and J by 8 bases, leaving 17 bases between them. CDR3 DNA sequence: TGTGCCAGCAGTTACTACGGGCCAGATGTGGGCGGCTACACCTTC. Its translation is CASSYYGPDVGGYTF.

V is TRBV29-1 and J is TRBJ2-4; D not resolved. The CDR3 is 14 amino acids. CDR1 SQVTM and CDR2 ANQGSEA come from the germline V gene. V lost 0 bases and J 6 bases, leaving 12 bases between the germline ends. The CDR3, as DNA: TGCAGCGTTGAAGATCCGGTTCCTGGAAACATTCAGTACTTC. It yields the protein CSVEDPVPGNIQYF.

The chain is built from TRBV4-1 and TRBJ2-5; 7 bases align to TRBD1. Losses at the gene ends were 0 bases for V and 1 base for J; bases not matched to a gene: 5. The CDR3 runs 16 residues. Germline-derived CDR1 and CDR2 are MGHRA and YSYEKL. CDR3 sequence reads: CASSQDFQGVQETQYF. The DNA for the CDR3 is TGCGCCAGCAGCCAAGACTTCCAGGGGGTCCAAGAGACCCAGTACTTC.

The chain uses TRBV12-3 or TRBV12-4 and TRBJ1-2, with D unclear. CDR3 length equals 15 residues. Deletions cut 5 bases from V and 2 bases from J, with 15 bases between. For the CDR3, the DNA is TGTGCCAGCAGTCGCTATGCGGTGCAGAACTATGGCTACACCTTC. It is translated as CASSRYAVQNYGYTF.

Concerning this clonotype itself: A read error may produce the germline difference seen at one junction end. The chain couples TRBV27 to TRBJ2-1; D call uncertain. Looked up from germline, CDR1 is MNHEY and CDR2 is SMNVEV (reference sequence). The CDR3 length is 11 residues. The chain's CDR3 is CANSAWNEQFF. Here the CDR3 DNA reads TGTGCCAACAGTGCTTGGAATGAGCAGTTCTTC.